Listed here are 6 T cell receptor beta chains from one sample, sequenced in a study of T cells after yellow fever vaccination. MiXCR was run by TCRdb on the 5' RACE reads, yielding one entry per CDR3 protein. This table has just under 600,000 distinct CDR3 sequences, 13% appearing once. The sample was PBMCs, taken on the day of the yellow fever booster vaccination. These receptors originate from a young man who received the YFV17D yellow fever vaccine.

The chain links TRBV4-3 to TRBJ2-3; maybe TRBD2 (6 bases). CDR1 LGHNA and CDR2 YSLEER come from the germline V gene. The CDR3 sequence is 16 residues long. V dropped 1 base and J dropped 0 bases, with 11 bases sitting between them. CDR3 region: CASSQVGRISTDTQYF. In DNA, the CDR3 is TGCGCCAGCAGCCAAGTGGGGAGGATAAGCACAGATACGCAGTATTTT.

This chain joins TRBV25-1 and TRBJ2-1; 9 bases agree with TRBD2. Germline-derived CDR1 and CDR2 are MGHDK and SYGVNS. V shed 3 bases and J 9 bases; nucleotides not matched to a gene: 6. The CDR3 runs 14 residues. The chain's CDR3 is CASSDPLSGSEQFF. For the CDR3, the DNA is TGTGCCAGCAGTGACCCGCTTAGCGGGAGTGAGCAGTTCTTC.

The chain uses TRBV5-1 and TRBJ2-5, with D perhaps being TRBD1 or TRBD2 (5 bases each). CDR3 size: 14 residues. Germline CDR1 SGHRS, CDR2 YFSETQ. The ends were cut back, 5 bases at V and 7 bases at J, with 18 bases in the middle. The CDR3 reads CASRDPEGLGTQYF. CDR3 in DNA: TGCGCCAGCAGAGATCCCGAGGGGCTAGGGACCCAGTACTTC.

The genes are TRBV18 and TRBJ2-7; D may correspond to TRBD1 or TRBD2 (5 bases each). The germline V gene has CDR1 KGHSH and CDR2 LQKENI. Trimming took 5 bases from V and 2 from J, leaving 10 bases between them. The CDR3 has 13 residues. The CDR3, as DNA: TGTGCCAGCTCAGAGGGGAAGGCCTACGAGCAGTACTTC. This encodes CASSEGKAYEQYF. The whole variable domain, filled in from reference TRBV18 and TRBJ2-7, reads NAGVMQNPRHLVRRRGQEARLRCSPMKGHSHVYWYRQLPEEGLKFMVYLQKENIIDESGMPKERFSAEFPKEGPSILRIQQVVRGDSAAYFCASSEGKAYEQYFGPGTRLTVT.

CDR3 amino acids: CSAVGTSNEKLFF. The CDR3 DNA reads as TGCAGTGCTGTCGGGACAAGCAATGAAAAACTGTTTTTT. The chain uses TRBV20-1 and TRBJ1-4; the D gene is possibly TRBD1 (6 bases). V lost 5 bases, J lost 5 bases, and 12 bases lay in between. This CDR3 spans 13 amino acids. CDR1 and CDR2 from the germline V gene are DFQATT and SNEGSKA (reference sequence).

In its sample, this clonotype was seen a few times. The genes are TRBV5-5 and TRBJ2-7; D possibly corresponds to TRBD1 (6 bases). The germline V gene encodes CDR1 SGHKS and CDR2 YYEKEE (reference sequence). Deletions cut 1 base from V and 4 bases from J, with 24 bases between. The CDR3 loop spans 18 amino acids. Here the CDR3 reads CASSLLDSVGTHGYEQYF. In nucleotides, the CDR3 is TGTGCCAGCAGCTTGTTGGATTCGGTTGGGACACATGGATACGAGCAGTACTTC.